What follows are 10 T cell receptor beta chains derived from one specimen sequenced in a study of blood T cells in healthy people across ages. The authors ran a second PCR of roughly 6 to 11 cycles using a sample-barcoded 5' primer and a J-beta primer mix. MiXCR was run by TCRdb on the 5' RACE reads, yielding one entry per CDR3 protein. The repertoire holds approximately 820,000 distinct CDR3 sequences, 40% to 50% seen once, with about 19% in the top ten. Sequenced sample: blood. These receptor sequences come from a man aged 55 to 70 in good health.

This clonotype was observed a few times. V usage is TRBV5-1 and J usage is TRBJ1-1; tentative D call: TRBD1 (5 bases). The CDR3 has 15 residues. Germline assignment: CDR1 SGHRS and CDR2 YFSETQ. Trimming shortened V by 3 bases and J by 3 bases, and 15 bases separated the two germline ends. CDR3 amino acids: CASSSLAGVDTEAFF. The CDR3 coding sequence is TGCGCCAGCAGCTCGCTTGCGGGGGTGGACACTGAAGCTTTCTTT.

On this clonotype itself: The junction shows a germline mismatch at one end, possibly a read error. The rearrangement links TRBV10-3 to TRBJ2-1; D uncertain. The CDR3 totals 11 residues. In germline, CDR1 is ENHRY, CDR2 SYGVKD. The CDR3, as DNA: TGTGCCAGCAGTGAAATGCATGAGCAGTTCTTC. Translated, it gives CASSEMHEQFF.

This chain links TRBV6-2 or TRBV6-3 with TRBJ1-2; a weak D match, TRBD1 (5 bases). Germline V gene sequence: CDR1 MNHEY, CDR2 SVGEGT. This CDR3 has 13 residues. V was clipped by 9 bases and J by 5 bases, with 16 bases between them. This CDR3 is CASRARDAYGYTF. CDR3 DNA sequence: TGTGCCAGTAGAGCAAGGGACGCTTATGGCTACACCTTC.

The V gene is TRBV9, the J gene TRBJ1-2, with 7 bases fitting TRBD1. Germline V gene lookup returns CDR1 SGDLS and CDR2 YYNGEE. Trimming removed 1 base from V and 4 bases from J; junction bases left unmatched: 7. This CDR3 has 15 residues. In nucleotides, the CDR3 is TGTGCCAGCAGCGTATCCCGACAGGGCCGCTATGGCTACACCTTC. Translating gives CASSVSRQGRYGYTF. Looking up the rest from reference TRBV9 and TRBJ1-2 gives the full variable domain: DSGVTQTPKHLITATGQRVTLRCSPRSGDLSVYWYQQSLDQGLQFLIQYYNGEERAKGNILERFSAQQFPDLHSELNLSSLELGDSALYFCASSVSRQGRYGYTFGSGTRLTVV.

This rearrangement joins TRBV20-1 to TRBJ2-7; TRBD2 might be the D (5 bases). The CDR3 is 14 amino acids. CDR1 DFQATT and CDR2 SNEGSKA come from the germline V gene (reference sequence). Trimming removed 2 bases at V and 2 bases at J, with 13 bases between. The CDR3 sequence: CSARHPTRTYEQYF. The CDR3, as DNA: TGCAGTGCTAGACACCCAACTAGAACCTACGAGCAGTACTTC.

V is TRBV20-1 and J is TRBJ2-1; 9 bases match TRBD1. There are 12 residues in the CDR3. The junction had 2 bases not matched to a gene; V was cut back by 4 bases and J by 7 bases. Germline CDR1 DFQATT, CDR2 SNEGSKA (reference sequence). CDR3 amino acids: CSAKQGANEQFF. CDR3 DNA: TGCAGTGCTAAACAGGGGGCAAATGAGCAGTTCTTC.

The chain has TRBV6-2 or TRBV6-3 and TRBJ2-7; possibly TRBD1 for D (5 bases). The CDR3 loop spans 18 amino acids. Trimming shortened V by 4 bases and J by 0 bases, and 22 bases separated the two germline ends. Germline loops: CDR1 MNHEY, CDR2 SVGEGT. The CDR3 loop reads CASSSTPKDMGSSYEQYF. The CDR3 DNA is TGTGCCAGCAGTTCAACCCCCAAGGACATGGGAAGCTCCTACGAGCAGTACTTC.

For the CDR3, the DNA is TGTGCCAGCAGCTTAGGGCAGAGGGAAAAACTGTTTTTT. Protein product: CASSLGQREKLFF. The chain is built from TRBV7-6 and TRBJ1-4; D uncertain. V was cut by 1 base and J by 8 bases, with 8 bases left in between. From germline, CDR1 is SGHVS and CDR2 FNYEAQ. The CDR3 sequence is 13 residues long.

J is TRBJ2-7 and V is TRBV7-9; D assignment may be TRBD1 or TRBD2 (6 bases each). Trimming pared 8 bases from V and 3 bases from J, leaving 20 bases between. Germline V gene data show CDR1 as SEHNR and CDR2 as FQNEAQ (reference sequence). This CDR3 contains 15 residues. The CDR3 DNA reads TGTGCCAGCGGCTACGGACGGGGGCTTTTCTACGAGCAGTACTTC. Residues: CASGYGRGLFYEQYF.

This clonotype occurred a few times. This chain links TRBV20-1 with TRBJ2-1, with D unclear. In germline, CDR1 is DFQATT, CDR2 SNEGSKA (reference sequence). Trimming took off 7 bases at V and 5 bases at J, with 12 bases between the two ends. This CDR3 has 12 residues. The CDR3 is CSDWISNNEQFF. CDR3 nucleotide sequence: TGCAGTGATTGGATCAGTAACAATGAGCAGTTCTTC.